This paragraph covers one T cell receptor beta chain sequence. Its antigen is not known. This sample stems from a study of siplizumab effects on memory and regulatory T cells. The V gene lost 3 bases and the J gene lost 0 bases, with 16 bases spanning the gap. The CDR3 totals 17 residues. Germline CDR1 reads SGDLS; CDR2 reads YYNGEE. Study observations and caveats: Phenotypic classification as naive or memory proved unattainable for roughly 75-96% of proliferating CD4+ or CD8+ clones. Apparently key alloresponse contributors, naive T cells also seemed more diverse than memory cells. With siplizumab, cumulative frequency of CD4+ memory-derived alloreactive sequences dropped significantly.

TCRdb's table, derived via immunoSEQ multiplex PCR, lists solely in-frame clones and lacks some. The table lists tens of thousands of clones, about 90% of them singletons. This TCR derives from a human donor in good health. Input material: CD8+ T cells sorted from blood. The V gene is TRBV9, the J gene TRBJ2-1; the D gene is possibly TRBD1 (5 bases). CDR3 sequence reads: CASSAPRQTSSYNEQFF. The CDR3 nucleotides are TGTGCCAGCAGCGCCCCGAGACAGACGAGCTCCTACAATGAGCAGTTCTTC. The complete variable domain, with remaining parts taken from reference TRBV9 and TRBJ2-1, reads DSGVTQTPKHLITATGQRVTLRCSPRSGDLSVYWYQQSLDQGLQFLIQYYNGEERAKGNILERFSAQQFPDLHSELNLSSLELGDSALYFCASSAPRQTSSYNEQFFGPGTRLTVL.